Below are 15 T cell receptor beta chains sequenced from a single sample in a study of early T cells in non-severe SARS-CoV-2 infection. Each CDR3 protein is one row after TCRdb ran MiXCR on the 5' RACE reads. The data hold approximately 20,000 distinct CDR3 sequences, with 4.5% observed a single time. The material sequenced was whole blood. These receptor sequences come from an adult who was a healthcare worker with PCR-confirmed SARS-CoV-2 infection or an uninfected control (not recorded which).

This clonotype was counted at least ten times. The CDR3 is CASRPGSSYGYTF. DNA of the CDR3: TGTGCCAGCAGGCCCGGGTCCTCCTATGGCTACACCTTC. The rearrangement uses TRBV6-6 and TRBJ1-2; D gene unclear. Germline lookup yields CDR1 MNHNY and CDR2 SVGAGI (reference sequence). V was cut by 6 bases and J by 4 bases, with 12 bases left in between. The CDR3 length is 13 residues.

There are a few counts of this clonotype. The chain carries TRBV5-1 and TRBJ2-7; no reliable D call. The ends were cut back, 3 bases at V and 0 bases at J, with 7 bases in the middle. The CDR3 loop spans 13 amino acids. Germline CDR1 and CDR2: SGHRS and YFSETQ. The CDR3 nucleotides read TGCGCCAGCAGCTGCAATTGCTCCTACGAGCAGTACTTC. Residues: CASSCNCSYEQYF.

At least ten counts were recorded for this clonotype. This chain uses TRBV29-1 with TRBJ1-5, with unresolved D. This CDR3 contains 15 residues. The germline V gene encodes CDR1 SQVTM and CDR2 ANQGSEA. Deletions cut 7 bases from V and 3 bases from J, with 19 bases between. The CDR3 nucleotides are TGCAGCGCCACCCCGCGTAGGCAGGCCAATCAGCCCCAGCATTTT. Translating gives CSATPRRQANQPQHF.

This clonotype was counted at least ten times. The V and J genes are TRBV12-3 or TRBV12-4 and TRBJ1-1, with 7 bases lining up with TRBD1. Trimming at V came to 5 bases and at J to 1 base, leaving 7 bases not matched to a gene. CDR3 length equals 15 residues. In nucleotides, the CDR3 is TGTGCCAGCAGTCCGGGACAGCCAGGGAACACTGAAGCTTTCTTT. Translated: CASSPGQPGNTEAFF.

This clonotype was found many times. This sequence joins TRBV7-9 and TRBJ2-1, with 7 bases that match TRBD2. There are 15 residues in the CDR3. The V gene's germline CDR1 is SEHNR and CDR2 FQNEAQ (reference sequence). Trimming took 5 bases from V and 4 from J; bases not matched to a gene: 8. The CDR3 region is CASSHQRGVYNEQFF. Here the CDR3 DNA reads TGTGCCAGCAGCCACCAGCGGGGCGTTTACAATGAGCAGTTCTTC.

This clonotype was counted at least ten times. The chain couples TRBV7-9 to TRBJ2-2; no clear D. The V and J ends lost 5 bases and 1 base respectively, with 8 bases between them. The germline CDR1 and CDR2 sequences are SEHNR and FQNEAQ (reference sequence). This CDR3 spans 14 amino acids. The CDR3 sequence is CASSHRRNTGELFF. CDR3 DNA: TGTGCCAGCAGCCACCGAAGGAACACCGGGGAGCTGTTTTTT.

V usage is TRBV15 and J usage is TRBJ2-3, with unresolved D. Germline CDR1 LNHNV, CDR2 YYDKDF (reference sequence). The length of the CDR3 is 15 residues. Trimming pared 4 bases from V and 4 bases from J, leaving 15 bases between. The CDR3: CATSKGTGQADTQYF. The CDR3 coding sequence is TGTGCCACCAGCAAAGGCACGGGTCAGGCAGATACGCAGTATTTT. Full variable domain (outside the CDR3, taken from reference TRBV15 and TRBJ2-3): DAMVIQNPRYQVTQFGKPVTLSCSQTLNHNVMYWYQQKSSQAPKLLFHYYDKDFNNEADTPDNFQSRRPNTSFCFLDIRSPGLGDTAMYLCATSKGTGQADTQYFGPGTRLTVL.

The CDR3 sequence: CALTLWPQNTEAFF. The CDR3 coding sequence is TGTGCCCTCACACTCTGGCCTCAAAACACTGAAGCTTTCTTT. The chain is built from TRBV5-4 and TRBJ1-1; D is unclear. Germline CDR1 and CDR2: SGHNT and YYREEE (reference sequence). V gave up 10 bases and J gave up 2 bases, with 18 bases separating them. This CDR3 contains 14 residues.

This clonotype was observed many times. The chain combines TRBV20-1 with TRBJ2-7; the match to TRBD1 covers 7 bases. Germline CDR1 is DFQATT and CDR2 is SNEGSKA (reference sequence). Trimming at V came to 5 bases and at J to 1 base, leaving 8 bases not matched to a gene. The CDR3 has 14 amino acids. CDR3 sequence: CSAGVGGNSYEQYF. CDR3 in DNA: TGCAGTGCTGGGGTAGGGGGCAATTCCTACGAGCAGTACTTC.

The CDR3 protein is CASSLGTGQSSYNEQFF. The DNA of the CDR3 is TGTGCCAGCAGCTTAGGAACCGGGCAGAGCTCCTACAATGAGCAGTTCTTC. The gene calls are TRBV7-9 and TRBJ2-1; no clear D. The CDR3 totals 17 residues. The germline V gene encodes CDR1 SEHNR and CDR2 FQNEAQ (reference sequence). Trimming left V 1 base short and J 0 bases short, with 13 bases between. Looking up the rest from reference TRBV7-9 and TRBJ2-1 gives the full variable domain: DTGVSQNPRHKITKRGQNVTFRCDPISEHNRLYWYRQTLGQGPEFLTYFQNEAQLEKSRLLSDRFSAERPKGSFSTLEIQRTEQGDSAMYLCASSLGTGQSSYNEQFFGPGTRLTVL.

This clonotype was recorded many times. The J gene is TRBJ1-5, the V gene TRBV6-1; D is uncertain. The V and J ends lost 1 base and 3 bases respectively, with 4 bases between them. This CDR3 has 13 residues. Per the germline V gene, CDR1 is MNHNS and CDR2 is SASEGT. This CDR3 is CASSEVANQPQHF. In DNA, the CDR3 is TGTGCCAGCAGTGAAGTAGCCAATCAGCCCCAGCATTTT.

The sample holds many counts of this clonotype. The chain joins TRBV4-2 to TRBJ2-5, with D uncertain. There are 16 residues in the CDR3. V shed 1 base and J shed 0 bases, with 12 bases lying between them. Germline CDR1 LGHNA, CDR2 YNFKEQ. The CDR3, as DNA: TGTGCCAGCAGCCAAGTAACCCCCCGGGACCAAGAGACCCAGTACTTC. Translation gives CASSQVTPRDQETQYF.

The chain is built from TRBV20-1 and TRBJ2-7, with D maybe TRBD1 (5 bases). The germline V gene has CDR1 DFQATT and CDR2 SNEGSKA (reference sequence). The CDR3 is 12 amino acids. V lost 5 bases and J 4 bases, leaving 12 bases between the germline ends. The CDR3 sequence is CSALRTGYEQYF. The CDR3 region has the DNA TGCAGTGCTCTAAGAACAGGTTACGAGCAGTACTTC.

Only a few counts were recorded for this clonotype. The gene calls are TRBV11-2 and TRBJ2-7; unclear D gene. Trimming cost V 5 bases and J 2 bases, with 16 bases left between them. The CDR3 covers 15 residues. Germline CDR1 reads SGHAT; CDR2 reads FQNNGV. The CDR3 region is CASSKTSTVAYEQYF. As DNA, the CDR3 is TGTGCCAGCAGCAAAACTTCGACGGTTGCCTACGAGCAGTACTTC.

This clonotype was seen at least ten times. The chain carries TRBV5-1 and TRBJ2-7; 7 nucleotides line up with TRBD1. CDR3 length: 17 residues. Germline CDR1 is SGHRS and CDR2 is YFSETQ. Germline trimming cut 1 base from V and 0 bases from J; bases unmatched to any gene: 10. The CDR3 sequence: CASSLWALDRASYEQYF. CDR3 nucleotides: TGCGCCAGCAGCTTGTGGGCCCTTGACAGGGCCTCCTACGAGCAGTACTTC.